The clone carrying this T cell receptor beta chain was observed a single time. As yet, its antigen is unknown. The immunoSEQ assay was v3. The data were produced by immunoSEQ multiplex PCR, yet TCRdb's version contains in-frame clones alone and is incomplete. In the table there are nearly 60,000 clones, around 67% of which are singletons. Time point specified: pre-treatment sample, taken before nivolumab and TIL therapy. Stage 4 NSCLC adults joined between late 2017 and January 2020. V lost 6 bases and J lost 0, with 8 bases in between. In germline, CDR1 is MDHEN, CDR2 SYDVKM. The CDR3 length is 13 residues. The sample is drawn from a study of TIL therapy for anti-PD-1-resistant metastatic lung cancer. Across the whole study: Tumors carried a median about 1.5 non-synonymous mutations per megabase. Findings and limits, study-wide: Treatment-naive, never-smoker and oncogene-addicted patients were overrepresented in this highly selected cohort.

This receptor was identified in a person between 30 and 79 years old with non-small cell lung cancer. The sample was blood, taken at baseline. This sequence joins TRBV28 and TRBJ1-1; no clear D gene. The CDR3 here is CASRPWVNTEAFF. The CDR3 bases are TGTGCCAGCAGGCCTTGGGTGAACACTGAAGCTTTCTTT.